Listed here are 30 T cell receptor beta chains from one sample, sequenced in a study of OX40 agonist ivuxolimab in advanced cancers. Profiling relied on immunoSEQ multiplex PCR, and the TCRdb table lists in-frame clones only, not all of them. The sample lists approximately 48,000 clones, around 73% seen once, with 2% to 2.5% in the top ten. The starting material was CD4+ or CD8+ T cells sorted from blood, obtained in a trial of the OX40 agonist ivuxolimab. Receptors were obtained from an adult with an advanced solid tumor such as melanoma, head and neck, liver or kidney cancer.

This clone was seen once. The chain links TRBV9 to TRBJ1-1; 8 bases are a match to TRBD1. Trimming at V came to 0 bases and at J to 4 bases, leaving 5 bases not matched to a gene. This CDR3 contains 15 residues. The V gene's germline CDR1 is SGDLS and CDR2 YYNGEE. The CDR3 here is CASSVGQGLGTEAFF. CDR3 bases: TGTGCCAGCAGCGTAGGACAGGGGCTAGGCACTGAAGCTTTCTTT.

The chain joins TRBV11-2 to TRBJ2-1; 11 bases are shared with TRBD1. The V gene's germline CDR1 is SGHAT and CDR2 FQNNGV. The CDR3 totals 18 residues. V trimming: 5 bases; J trimming: 8 bases; junction bases outside the gene matches: 17. The CDR3 region is CASSPVSRDRGTSYEQFF. CDR3 in DNA: TGTGCCAGCAGCCCGGTTTCTCGGGACAGGGGGACATCATATGAGCAGTTCTTC.

The chain recombines TRBV5-6 with TRBJ2-5; D not certain. This CDR3 is built from 14 residues. Deletions cut 4 bases from V and 0 bases from J, with 10 bases between. Per germline, CDR1 SGHDT and CDR2 YYEEEE. The CDR3 reads CASSRWQDQETQYF. The CDR3 DNA sequence: TGTGCCAGCAGCAGATGGCAGGACCAAGAGACCCAGTACTTC.

This clone was seen only a few times. This chain links TRBV5-1 with TRBJ2-7; D possibly matches TRBD1 or TRBD2 (6 bases each). The CDR3 has 15 residues. Germline V gene sequence: CDR1 SGHRS, CDR2 YFSETQ. V lost 5 bases to trimming and J lost 1 base, with 16 bases between them. The CDR3 DNA sequence: TGCGCCAGCAGACCTTCTTCGGGGGCATCCTACGAGCAGTACTTC. It yields the protein CASRPSSGASYEQYF.

The chain carries TRBV7-2 and TRBJ2-7, with D possibly TRBD2 on 5 matching bases. The V end lost 5 bases, the J end lost 7 bases, and 12 bases lay between the germline ends. The CDR3 is made up of 12 amino acids. Germline-derived CDR1 and CDR2 are SGHTA and FQGNSA. The CDR3 is CASSRERREQYF. The CDR3 region has the DNA TGTGCCAGCAGCAGAGAAAGGAGGGAGCAGTACTTC. The whole variable domain, filled in from reference TRBV7-2 and TRBJ2-7, reads GAGVSQSPSNKVTEKGKDVELRCDPISGHTALYWYRQSLGQGLEFLIYFQGNSAPDKSGLPSDRFSAERTGGSVSTLTIQRTQQEDSAVYLCASSRERREQYFGPGTRLTVT.

CDR3: CASSWRQDSYGYTF. CDR3 nucleotide sequence: TGTGCCAGCAGCTGGCGACAGGATAGTTATGGCTACACCTTC. The chain has TRBV7-9 and TRBJ1-2; D perhaps matches TRBD1 (6 bases). The CDR3 totals 14 residues. V lost 4 bases and J 5 bases, leaving 14 bases between the germline ends. Germline V CDR1 and CDR2: SEHNR, FQNEAQ (reference sequence).

This clone was seen a handful of times. This chain connects TRBV7-6 to TRBJ1-1; TRBD1 is a possible D gene (5 bases). This CDR3 spans 13 amino acids. The ends were cut back, 3 bases at V and 4 bases at J, with 9 bases in the middle. Germline CDR1 reads SGHVS; CDR2 reads FNYEAQ. CDR3 nucleotide sequence: TGTGCCAGCAGCTTGAGACAGCTCACTGAAGCTTTCTTT. It yields the protein CASSLRQLTEAFF.

The CDR3 loop is CASSSRQGGEKLFF. CDR3 nucleotides: TGCGCCAGCAGCTCCCGCCAGGGGGGGGAAAAACTGTTTTTT. J is TRBJ1-4 and V is TRBV5-1; 7 positions agree with TRBD1. V gave up 3 bases and J gave up 8 bases; unmatched junction bases: 7. The CDR3 loop spans 14 amino acids. Germline V gene data show CDR1 as SGHRS and CDR2 as YFSETQ.

The sample holds a few counts of this clone. Written as DNA, the CDR3 is TGTGCCTGGAGTGTTACGGTGAACACTGAAGCTTTCTTT. This translates into CAWSVTVNTEAFF. V and J are TRBV30 and TRBJ1-1; D is unresolved. Per germline, CDR1 GTSNPN and CDR2 SVGIG (reference sequence). The V end lost 0 bases, the J end lost 0 bases, and 5 bases lay between the germline ends. The CDR3 sequence is 13 residues long.

By share of the sample, this clone is large. This chain joins TRBV28 and TRBJ2-7; 7 nucleotides align to TRBD1. The CDR3 covers 15 residues. Germline V CDR1 and CDR2: MDHEN, SYDVKM. V was clipped by 4 bases and J by 4 bases; unmatched bases: 10. DNA of the CDR3: TGTGCCAGCAGTTCGTCGGGACAGTCGATTTACGAGCAGTACTTC. It encodes CASSSSGQSIYEQYF.

This sequence joins TRBV21-1 and TRBJ1-1; the D segment call TRBD1 is taken from the table without a DNA check. TRBV21-1 is recorded as a pseudogene. The CDR3 runs 14 residues. CDR3 protein: CASSKGHMNTEAFF. DNA for the CDR3: TGTGCCAGCAGCAAGGGGCATATGAACACTGAAGCTTTCTTT.

The chain employs TRBV9 and TRBJ2-5, with D perhaps TRBD2 (6 bases). V was shortened by 3 bases and J by 5 bases, with 14 bases between the two germline ends. The CDR3 sequence is 14 residues long. The germline CDR1 and CDR2 sequences are SGDLS and YYNGEE. This CDR3 is CASSAGSTSETQYF. As DNA, the CDR3 is TGTGCCAGCAGCGCAGGCTCTACTAGCGAGACCCAGTACTTC. The full variable domain, completed using reference TRBV9 and TRBJ2-5, is DSGVTQTPKHLITATGQRVTLRCSPRSGDLSVYWYQQSLDQGLQFLIQYYNGEERAKGNILERFSAQQFPDLHSELNLSSLELGDSALYFCASSAGSTSETQYFGPGTRLLVL.

The chain is built from TRBV5-4 and TRBJ2-7, with 8 bases fitting TRBD2. Germline V lookup: CDR1 SGHNT, CDR2 YYREEE (reference sequence). The V segment lost 1 base and the J segment 6 bases; nucleotides outside the gene matches: 15. The CDR3 consists of 17 residues. CDR3 in DNA: TGTGCCAGCAGCTTGTCGTGGAGCGGGAGATCAAGGGGCGAGCAGTACTTC. It specifies CASSLSWSGRSRGEQYF.

CDR3 nucleotide sequence: TGTGCCAGCAGTCTCCACATGAACACTGAAGCTTTCTTT. Its protein product is CASSLHMNTEAFF. The gene calls are TRBV11-2 and TRBJ1-1; D not resolved. Trimming shortened V by 6 bases and J by 0 bases, and 8 bases separated the two germline ends. The germline gives CDR1 SGHAT, CDR2 FQNNGV. The CDR3 is made up of 13 amino acids.

The chain links TRBV7-3 to TRBJ2-2; 10 bases are a match to TRBD2. The CDR3 contains 15 residues. With 5 bases clipped from V and 5 bases from J, the junction kept 5 bases outside the gene matches. The V gene's germline CDR1 is SGHTA and CDR2 FQGTGA. CDR3 DNA: TGTGCCAGCAGCCCGGGACTAGCGCAAACCGGGGAGCTGTTTTTT. Its protein is CASSPGLAQTGELFF.

V usage is TRBV19 and J usage is TRBJ1-4, with a weak D call TRBD1 (6 bases). This CDR3 is 14 amino acids long. Germline CDR1 reads LNHDA; CDR2 reads SQIVND (reference sequence). V lost 9 bases, J lost 0 bases, and 11 bases lay in between. This chain's CDR3 is CASHRVSTNEKLFF. The CDR3 bases are TGTGCCAGCCACAGGGTTTCAACTAATGAAAAACTGTTTTTT. The complete variable domain, with remaining parts taken from reference TRBV19 and TRBJ1-4, reads DGGITQSPKYLFRKEGQNVTLSCEQNLNHDAMYWYRQDPGQGLRLIYYSQIVNDFQKGDIAEGYSVSREKKESFPLTVTSAQKNPTAFYLCASHRVSTNEKLFFGSGTQLSVL.

The rearrangement joins TRBV18 to TRBJ2-7, with 8 bases lining up with TRBD2. This CDR3 is 14 amino acids long. In germline, CDR1 is KGHSH, CDR2 LQKENI. J lost 4 bases, V lost 3 bases, and 5 bases had no gene match. The CDR3 DNA reads TGTGCCAGCTCACCGGGACTAGTTTGGTACGAGCAGTACTTC. This translates into CASSPGLVWYEQYF.

The chain recombines TRBV6-6 with TRBJ2-6, with D hard to call. The ends were cut back, 4 bases at V and 1 base at J, with 8 bases in the middle. Germline V gene sequence: CDR1 MNHNY, CDR2 SVGAGI (reference sequence). The CDR3 has 15 residues. DNA for the CDR3: TGTGCCAGCAGTTTCTTGGTTTCTGGGGCCAACGTCCTGACTTTC. Protein product: CASSFLVSGANVLTF.

The genes are TRBV5-4 and TRBJ2-3; D gene uncertain. V was shortened by 5 bases and J by 6 bases, with 16 bases between the two germline ends. CDR3 length: 14 residues. Germline V lookup: CDR1 SGHNT, CDR2 YYREEE (reference sequence). For the CDR3, the DNA is TGTGCCAGCAGAGGGTATAAGGGAATCGATACGCAGTATTTT. Translation: CASRGYKGIDTQYF.

The chain carries TRBV28 and TRBJ1-5; D is unclear. With 5 bases removed from V and 9 bases from J, the gap between germline ends came to 17 bases. The length of the CDR3 is 14 residues. CDR1 is MDHEN, CDR2 SYDVKM, per germline. CDR3: CASSRLDTRWPQHF. The CDR3 nucleotides are TGTGCCAGCAGTCGCTTAGACACCCGATGGCCCCAGCATTTT.

The genes are TRBV5-1 and TRBJ1-4; 7 bases map to TRBD1. The ends lost 4 bases at V and 0 bases at J; junction bases unmatched: 3. Per the germline V gene, CDR1 is SGHRS and CDR2 is YFSETQ. The CDR3 loop spans 15 amino acids. For the CDR3, the DNA is TGCGCCAGCAGCCCTACAGGGGCAACTAATGAAAAACTGTTTTTT. Translating gives CASSPTGATNEKLFF.

The chain employs TRBV4-2 and TRBJ1-2, with a possible D match to TRBD1 (5 bases). Trimming stripped 2 bases from V and 0 bases from J, with 10 bases between. This CDR3 is 15 amino acids long. Germline CDR1 reads LGHNA; CDR2 reads YNFKEQ. CDR3 bases: TGTGCCAGCAGCCAATGGGGCAATACTAACTATGGCTACACCTTC. Protein: CASSQWGNTNYGYTF.

The chain carries TRBV29-1 and TRBJ1-1; 7 nucleotides match TRBD1. V lost 6 bases to trimming and J lost 4 bases; unmatched junction nucleotides: 14. This CDR3 spans 15 amino acids. CDR1 is SQVTM and CDR2 is ANQGSEA in the germline V gene. The chain's CDR3 is CSVRGAAGVSTEAFF. Written as DNA, the CDR3 is TGCAGCGTCAGGGGGGCAGCTGGTGTTTCCACTGAAGCTTTCTTT.

This chain connects TRBV5-6 to TRBJ1-2; no reliable D call. This CDR3 comprises 14 residues. From germline, CDR1 is SGHDT and CDR2 YYEEEE. The V and J ends lost 3 bases and 8 bases respectively, with 17 bases between them. CDR3 in amino acids: CASSSDGRSSGYTF. Here the CDR3 DNA reads TGTGCCAGCAGCTCGGACGGGAGATCGTCGGGCTACACCTTC.

The chain combines TRBV28 with TRBJ1-5; 9 bases align to TRBD1. The germline V gene has CDR1 MDHEN and CDR2 SYDVKM. Trimming took 4 bases from V and 1 from J; bases not matched to a gene: 5. The CDR3 sequence is 16 residues long. The CDR3 nucleotides are TGTGCCAGCAGTTCCGGGACAGGGTTGAGCAATCAGCCCCAGCATTTT. This translates into CASSSGTGLSNQPQHF.

The V call is TRBV19, the J call TRBJ1-1, with a weak D call TRBD1 (5 bases). The germline gives CDR1 LNHDA, CDR2 SQIVND (reference sequence). Trimming stripped 5 bases from V and 0 bases from J, with 19 bases between. This CDR3 has 17 amino acids. CDR3 in DNA: TGTGCCAGTAGTTTATGGGCCAGGGCCGACTTGAACACTGAAGCTTTCTTT. This gives the protein CASSLWARADLNTEAFF.

Comments on this clone: Within the sample, other DNA sequences also encode this same CDR3. V is TRBV18 and J is TRBJ1-1; 8 bases are a match to TRBD1. V gave up 2 bases and J gave up 8 bases; unmatched junction bases: 4. The germline V gene encodes CDR1 KGHSH and CDR2 LQKENI. The CDR3 has 13 amino acids. The DNA of the CDR3 is TGTGCCAGCTCACCAGGCGGACAGGGCGAAGCTTTCTTT. Translation gives CASSPGGQGEAFF.

The rearrangement links TRBV10-1 to TRBJ2-6; D is possibly TRBD2 (5 bases). The V gene's germline CDR1 is WNHNN and CDR2 SYGVQD (reference sequence). Between the trimmed V and J ends, which lost 3 bases and 1 base, there was a span of 7 bases. The CDR3 sequence is 15 residues long. CDR3 DNA sequence: TGCGCCAGCAGTGATCCGGGATCTGGGGCCAACGTCCTGACTTTC. The encoded protein is CASSDPGSGANVLTF.

In nucleotides, the CDR3 is TGTGCCAGCAGTTCCTTTTCTGGACAGGGGATAAGCTACACCTTC. It encodes CASSSFSGQGISYTF. This sequence joins TRBV28 and TRBJ1-2; 9 bases are a match to TRBD1. Germline V gene sequence: CDR1 MDHEN, CDR2 SYDVKM. The CDR3 spans 15 residues. V was clipped by 4 bases and J by 9 bases; unmatched bases: 12.

The chain employs TRBV5-4 and TRBJ2-3; 8 bases line up with TRBD1. After removal of 4 bases from V and 2 bases from J, the junction contained 6 bases not matched to a gene. Germline V CDR1 and CDR2: SGHNT, YYREEE (reference sequence). This CDR3 is built from 15 residues. CDR3 amino acids: CASSTDRDHTDTQYF. The DNA of the CDR3 is TGTGCCAGCAGCACGGACAGGGACCACACAGATACGCAGTATTTT. Drawing the rest from reference TRBV5-4 and TRBJ2-3, the complete variable domain is ETGVTQSPTHLIKTRGQQVTLRCSSQSGHNTVSWYQQALGQGPQFIFQYYREEENGRGNFPPRFSGLQFPNYSSELNVNALELDDSALYLCASSTDRDHTDTQYFGPGTRLTVL.